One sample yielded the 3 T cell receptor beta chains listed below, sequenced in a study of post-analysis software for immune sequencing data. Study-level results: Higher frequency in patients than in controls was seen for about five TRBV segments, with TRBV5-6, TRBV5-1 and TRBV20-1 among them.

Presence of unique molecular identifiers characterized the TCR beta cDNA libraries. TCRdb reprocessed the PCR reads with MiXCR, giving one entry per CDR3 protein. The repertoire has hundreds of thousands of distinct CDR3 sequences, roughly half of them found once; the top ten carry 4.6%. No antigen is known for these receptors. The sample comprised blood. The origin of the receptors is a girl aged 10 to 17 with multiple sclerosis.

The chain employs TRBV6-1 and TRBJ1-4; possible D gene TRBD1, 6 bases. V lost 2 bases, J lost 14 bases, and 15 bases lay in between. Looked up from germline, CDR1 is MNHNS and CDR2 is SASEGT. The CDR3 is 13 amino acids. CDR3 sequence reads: CASSERWGHYLFF. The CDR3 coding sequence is TGTGCCAGCAGTGAAAGATGGGGGCACTATCTGTTTTTT.

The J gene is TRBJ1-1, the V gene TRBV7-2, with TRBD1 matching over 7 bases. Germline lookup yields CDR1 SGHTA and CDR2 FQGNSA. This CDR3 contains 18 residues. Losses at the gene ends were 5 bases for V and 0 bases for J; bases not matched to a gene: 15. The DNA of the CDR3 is TGTGCCAGCAGCACAGGACAGGAGGCTGGGATCATGAACACTGAAGCTTTCTTT. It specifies CASSTGQEAGIMNTEAFF.

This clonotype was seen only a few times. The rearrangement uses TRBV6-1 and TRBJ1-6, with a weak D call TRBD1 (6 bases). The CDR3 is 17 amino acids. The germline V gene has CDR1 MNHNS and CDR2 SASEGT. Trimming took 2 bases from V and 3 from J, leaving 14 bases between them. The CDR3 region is CASSELDSGLYNSPLHF. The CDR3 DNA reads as TGTGCCAGCAGTGAACTGGACAGTGGGCTCTATAATTCACCCCTCCACTTT.